Ten or more counts support the clone carrying this TCR beta chain. Antigen specificity is unknown. This sample was taken from a study of early T cells in non-severe SARS-CoV-2 infection. At the level of the study: Sequencing of bulk RNA from unsorted whole blood was done, without chain pairing.

Trimming took 3 bases from V and 7 from J, leaving 22 bases between them. The CDR3 length is 17 residues. Per germline, CDR1 SGHKS and CDR2 YYEKEE (reference sequence). Attached unique molecular identifiers marked individual cDNA molecules. TCRdb ran MiXCR on the 5' RACE reads and lists one entry per CDR3 protein. The sample consists of about 61,000 distinct CDR3 sequences, 10% to 14% of them appearing once. Findings and caveats of the study: VDJdb matching, biased toward anti-spike CD8 responses, missed private and CD4 specificities.

The sequence derives from an adult who was a healthcare worker with PCR-confirmed SARS-CoV-2 infection or an uninfected control (not recorded which). The V gene is TRBV5-5, the J gene TRBJ2-2, with D perhaps assigned TRBD1 or TRBD2 (6 bases each). Sequences were obtained from whole blood. Here the CDR3 reads CASSSRGGIGSGGELFF. In DNA form, the CDR3 reads TGTGCCAGCAGCTCCAGGGGTGGAATTGGTAGCGGCGGGGAGCTGTTTTTT.